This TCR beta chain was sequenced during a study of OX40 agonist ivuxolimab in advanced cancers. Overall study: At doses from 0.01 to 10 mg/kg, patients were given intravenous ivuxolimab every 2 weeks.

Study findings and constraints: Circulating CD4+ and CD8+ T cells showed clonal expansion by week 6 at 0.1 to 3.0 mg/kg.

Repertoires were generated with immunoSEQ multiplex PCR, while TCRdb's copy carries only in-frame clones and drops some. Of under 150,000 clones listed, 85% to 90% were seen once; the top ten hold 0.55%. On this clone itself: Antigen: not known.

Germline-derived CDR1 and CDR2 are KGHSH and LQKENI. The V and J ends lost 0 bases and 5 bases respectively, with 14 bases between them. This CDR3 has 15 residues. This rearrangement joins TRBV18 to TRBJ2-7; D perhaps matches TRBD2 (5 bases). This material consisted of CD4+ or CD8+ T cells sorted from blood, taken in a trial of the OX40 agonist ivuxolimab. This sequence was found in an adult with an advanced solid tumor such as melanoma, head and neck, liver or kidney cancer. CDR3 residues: CASSPPSASKDEQYF. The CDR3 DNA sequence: TGTGCCAGCTCACCACCGAGTGCTAGCAAGGACGAGCAGTACTTC.